This TCR beta chain appears in the sequencing data of a study of T cell repertoires in cytomegalovirus infection. Study context: Public TCR beta signatures marked donors with CMV infection and the matching HLA. Study findings and constraints: HLA-C-restricted CMV clonotypes gave the most frequent clonotype in two of eight donors. Cumulative public TCR beta family frequency identified carriers of CMV plus the relevant HLA.

Germline CDR1 is SGHRS and CDR2 is YFSETQ. The CDR3 extends over 12 amino acids. TCRdb processed the reads anew with MiXCR; each CDR3 protein has one entry. The sample consists of about 240,000 distinct CDR3 sequences, 5% to 8.5% of them appearing once. This clonotype came up many times. Its matching antigen is unknown. The junction departs from germline at one end; a sequencing error may be responsible. Sequencing input: PBMCs. This receptor was obtained from a human donor in good health (CMV status not recorded). Some clones in this sample may be carry-over from other donors' samples. V is TRBV5-1 and J is TRBJ2-7; unclear D gene. CDR3 in DNA: TGTGCCAGCAGCTCGACGGCCTACGAGCAGTACTTC. Its translation is CASSSTAYEQYF.